This T cell receptor (beta chain) was recorded in a study of patients and donors after allogeneic stem cell transplantation. A few counts support this clonotype. TCRdb re-analysed the RT-PCR reads in MiXCR, keeping a single row per CDR3 protein. The sample lists hundreds of thousands of distinct CDR3 sequences, roughly 17% occurring once. V was pared by 5 bases and J by 4 bases, with 15 bases between. This CDR3 is 14 amino acids long. Germline V gene lookup returns CDR1 MNHEY and CDR2 SMNVEV (reference sequence). The chain uses TRBV27 and TRBJ2-7; weak D call: TRBD2 (6 bases). Sequencing was performed on blood, either unsorted or a sorted T cell fraction (not recorded which). This TCR was sampled from a human donor who was either an allogeneic HSCT recipient or a stem cell or donor lymphocyte infusion donor (not recorded which). It is not recorded whose cells these are; they may come from a transplant donor. CDR3 DNA sequence: TGTGCCAGCAGTGCTAGCGTGACCCCTTACGAGCAGTACTTC. Translated, it gives CASSASVTPYEQYF.